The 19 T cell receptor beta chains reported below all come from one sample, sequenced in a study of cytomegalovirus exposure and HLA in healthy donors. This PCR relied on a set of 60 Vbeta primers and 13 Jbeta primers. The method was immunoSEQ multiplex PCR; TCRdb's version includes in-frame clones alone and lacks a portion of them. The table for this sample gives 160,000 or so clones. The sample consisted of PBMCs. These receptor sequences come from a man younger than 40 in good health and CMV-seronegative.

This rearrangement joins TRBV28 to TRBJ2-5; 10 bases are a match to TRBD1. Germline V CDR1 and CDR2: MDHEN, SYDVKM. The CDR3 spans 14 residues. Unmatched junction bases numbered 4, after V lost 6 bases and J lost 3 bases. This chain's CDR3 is CASRPTGGEETQYF. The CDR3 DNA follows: TGTGCCAGCAGACCGACAGGGGGCGAAGAGACCCAGTACTTC. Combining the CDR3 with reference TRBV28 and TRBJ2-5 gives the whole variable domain DVKVTQSSRYLVKRTGEKVFLECVQDMDHENMFWYRQDPGLGLRLIYFSYDVKMKEKGDIPEGYSVSREKKERFSLILESASTNQTSMYLCASRPTGGEETQYFGPGTRLLVL.

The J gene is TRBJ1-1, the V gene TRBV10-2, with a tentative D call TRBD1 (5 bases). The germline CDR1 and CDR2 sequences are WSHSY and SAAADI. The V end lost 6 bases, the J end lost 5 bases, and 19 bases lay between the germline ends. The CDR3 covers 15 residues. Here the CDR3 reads CASRDRDSLWTEAFF. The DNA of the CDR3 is TGCGCCAGCAGAGACCGGGACTCACTATGGACTGAAGCTTTCTTT.

CDR3 in amino acids: CASRRNRDKDYEQYF. The CDR3 nucleotides are TGTGCCAGCAGGAGGAACCGGGACAAAGACTACGAGCAGTACTTC. V is TRBV6-1 and J is TRBJ2-7, with D possibly TRBD1 on 6 matching bases. The germline V gene has CDR1 MNHNS and CDR2 SASEGT. The germline V and J ends were trimmed by 6 bases and 3 bases, with 18 bases remaining between them. The CDR3 has 15 amino acids.

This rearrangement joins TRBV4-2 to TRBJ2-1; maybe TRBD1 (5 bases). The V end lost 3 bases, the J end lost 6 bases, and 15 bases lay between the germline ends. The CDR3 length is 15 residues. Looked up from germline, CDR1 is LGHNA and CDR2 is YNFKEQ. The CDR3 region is CASSQGPETFNEQFF. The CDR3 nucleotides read TGTGCCAGCAGCCAGGGGCCTGAAACCTTCAATGAGCAGTTCTTC.

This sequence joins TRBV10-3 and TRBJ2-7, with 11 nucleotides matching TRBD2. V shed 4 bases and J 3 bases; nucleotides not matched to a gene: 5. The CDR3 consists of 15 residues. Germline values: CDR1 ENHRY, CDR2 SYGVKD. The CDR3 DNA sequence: TGTGCCATCAGTGGCCGGGGACTAGCGGACTACGAGCAGTACTTC. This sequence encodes CAISGRGLADYEQYF.

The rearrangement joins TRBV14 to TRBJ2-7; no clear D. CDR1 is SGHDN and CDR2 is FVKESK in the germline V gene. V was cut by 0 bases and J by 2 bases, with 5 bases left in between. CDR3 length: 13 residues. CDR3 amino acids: CASSQDNTYEQYF. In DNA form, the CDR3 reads TGTGCCAGCAGCCAAGATAACACCTACGAGCAGTACTTC.

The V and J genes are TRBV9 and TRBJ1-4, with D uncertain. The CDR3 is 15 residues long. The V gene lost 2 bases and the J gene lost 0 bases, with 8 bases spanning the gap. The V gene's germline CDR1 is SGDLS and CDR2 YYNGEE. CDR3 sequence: CASSVAATTNEKLFF. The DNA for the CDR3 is TGTGCCAGCAGCGTGGCCGCAACAACTAATGAAAAACTGTTTTTT. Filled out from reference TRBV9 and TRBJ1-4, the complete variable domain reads DSGVTQTPKHLITATGQRVTLRCSPRSGDLSVYWYQQSLDQGLQFLIQYYNGEERAKGNILERFSAQQFPDLHSELNLSSLELGDSALYFCASSVAATTNEKLFFGSGTQLSVL.

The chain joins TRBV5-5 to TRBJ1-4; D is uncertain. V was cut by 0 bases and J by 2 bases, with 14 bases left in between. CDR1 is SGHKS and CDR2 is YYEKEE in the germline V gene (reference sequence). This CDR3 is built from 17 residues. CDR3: CASSLDSYYSTNEKLFF. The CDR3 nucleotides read TGTGCCAGCAGCTTGGACAGTTATTATTCGACTAATGAAAAACTGTTTTTT. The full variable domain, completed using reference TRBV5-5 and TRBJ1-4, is DAGVTQSPTHLIKTRGQQVTLRCSPISGHKSVSWYQQVLGQGPQFIFQYYEKEERGRGNFPDRFSARQFPNYSSELNVNALLLGDSALYLCASSLDSYYSTNEKLFFGSGTQLSVL.

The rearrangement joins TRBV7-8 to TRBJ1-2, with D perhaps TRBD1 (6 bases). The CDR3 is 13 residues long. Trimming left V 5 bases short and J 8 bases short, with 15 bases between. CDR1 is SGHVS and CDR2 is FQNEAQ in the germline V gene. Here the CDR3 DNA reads TGTGCCAGCAGCCACAGGGAGAAGGGGGGCTACACCTTC. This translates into CASSHREKGGYTF.

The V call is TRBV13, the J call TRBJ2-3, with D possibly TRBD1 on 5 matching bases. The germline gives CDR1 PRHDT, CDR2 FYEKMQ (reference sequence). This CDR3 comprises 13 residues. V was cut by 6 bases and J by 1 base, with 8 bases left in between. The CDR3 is CASRLTGTDTQYF. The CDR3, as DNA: TGTGCCAGCAGGCTGACAGGCACAGATACGCAGTATTTT.

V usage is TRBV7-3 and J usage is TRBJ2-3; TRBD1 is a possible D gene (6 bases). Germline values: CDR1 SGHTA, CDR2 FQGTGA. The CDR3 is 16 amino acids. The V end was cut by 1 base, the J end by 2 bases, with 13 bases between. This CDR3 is CASSLKGGGLTDTQYF. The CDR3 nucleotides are TGTGCCAGCAGCTTAAAAGGGGGTGGCCTCACAGATACGCAGTATTTT. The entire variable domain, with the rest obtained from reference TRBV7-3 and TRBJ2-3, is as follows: GAGVSQTPSNKVTEKGKYVELRCDPISGHTALYWYRQSLGQGPEFLIYFQGTGAADDSGLPNDRFFAVRPEGSVSTLKIQRTERGDSAVYLCASSLKGGGLTDTQYFGPGTRLTVL.

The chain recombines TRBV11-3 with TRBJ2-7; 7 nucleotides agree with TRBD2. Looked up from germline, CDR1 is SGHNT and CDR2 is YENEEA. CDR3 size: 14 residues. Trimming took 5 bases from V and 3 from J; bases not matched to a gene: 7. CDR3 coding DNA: TGTGCCAGCAGCCCCCGGGACTACTACTACGAGCAGTACTTC. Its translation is CASSPRDYYYEQYF.

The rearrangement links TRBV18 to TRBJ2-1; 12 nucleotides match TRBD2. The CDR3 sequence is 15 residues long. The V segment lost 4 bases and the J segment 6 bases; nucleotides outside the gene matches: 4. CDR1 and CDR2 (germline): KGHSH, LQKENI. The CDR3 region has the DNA TGTGCCAGCTCACTACTAGCGGGAGGACTCAATGAGCAGTTCTTC. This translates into CASSLLAGGLNEQFF.

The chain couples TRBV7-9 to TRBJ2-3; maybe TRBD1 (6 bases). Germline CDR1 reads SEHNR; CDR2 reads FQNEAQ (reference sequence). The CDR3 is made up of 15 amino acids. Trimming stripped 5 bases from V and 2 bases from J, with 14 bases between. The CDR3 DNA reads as TGTGCCAGCAGCCATCCAGGGGTTCTCACAGATACGCAGTATTTT. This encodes CASSHPGVLTDTQYF.

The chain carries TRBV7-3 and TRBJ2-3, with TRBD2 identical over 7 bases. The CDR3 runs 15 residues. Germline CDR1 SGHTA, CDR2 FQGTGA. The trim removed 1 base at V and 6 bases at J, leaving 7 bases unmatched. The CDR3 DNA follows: TGTGCCAGCAGCTTAAGAGGGCGGGAGCTTGATACGCAGTATTTT. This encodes CASSLRGRELDTQYF.

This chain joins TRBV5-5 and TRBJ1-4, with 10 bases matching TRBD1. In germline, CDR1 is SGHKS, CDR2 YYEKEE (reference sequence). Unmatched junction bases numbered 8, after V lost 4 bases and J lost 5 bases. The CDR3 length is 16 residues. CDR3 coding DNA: TGTGCCAGCAGCAGGGGTGGGGGACAGGGGAATGAAAAACTGTTTTTT. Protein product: CASSRGGGQGNEKLFF.

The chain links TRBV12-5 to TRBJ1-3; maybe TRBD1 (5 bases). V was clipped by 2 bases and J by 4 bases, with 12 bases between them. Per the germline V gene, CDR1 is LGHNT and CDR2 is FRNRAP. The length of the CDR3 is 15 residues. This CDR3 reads CASGLITGSGNTIYF. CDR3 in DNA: TGTGCTAGTGGTTTGATTACAGGTTCGGGAAACACCATATATTTT.

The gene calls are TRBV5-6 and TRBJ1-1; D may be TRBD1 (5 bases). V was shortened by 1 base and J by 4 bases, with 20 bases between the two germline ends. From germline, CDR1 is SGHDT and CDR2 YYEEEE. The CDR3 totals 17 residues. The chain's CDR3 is CASSLNWGDAVSTEAFF. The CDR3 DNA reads TGTGCCAGCAGCTTGAATTGGGGGGACGCCGTTAGCACTGAAGCTTTCTTT.

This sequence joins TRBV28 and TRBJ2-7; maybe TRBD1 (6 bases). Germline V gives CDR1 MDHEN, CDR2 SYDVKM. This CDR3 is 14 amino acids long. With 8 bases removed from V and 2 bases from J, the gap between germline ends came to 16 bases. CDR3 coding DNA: TGTGCCAGCCGGTTGGGCCAGGGGACCTACGAGCAGTACTTC. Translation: CASRLGQGTYEQYF.